One and the same sample provided the 10 T cell receptor beta chains below, sequenced in a study of identical twins. In TCRdb, the 5' RACE reads were re-called with MiXCR into one record per CDR3 protein. The top ten hold about 7% of the sample, which has 300,000 to 400,000 distinct CDR3 sequences, roughly an eighth seen once. These data were also filed under a second study, of yellow fever vaccine responses in identical twins.

The sequenced sample consisted of CD8+ T cells sorted from blood. These receptors came from a woman in her late teens or twenties in good health.

This clonotype was detected many times. The chain employs TRBV12-3 or TRBV12-4 and TRBJ1-2; D gene unclear. The CDR3 contains 15 residues. The V end lost 6 bases, the J end lost 3 bases, and 17 bases lay between the germline ends. CDR3 in DNA: TGTGCCAGCAGACCCTCTCTAACCGGTGACTATGGCTACACCTTC. This translates into CASRPSLTGDYGYTF.

The sample holds a few counts of this clonotype. V is TRBV5-1 and J is TRBJ2-3, with TRBD1 matching 9 bases. The ends lost 1 base at V and 6 bases at J; junction bases unmatched: 12. The CDR3 covers 17 residues. The germline V gene has CDR1 SGHRS and CDR2 YFSETQ. CDR3 in amino acids: CASSLIEWTGVLDTQYF. CDR3 sequence (DNA): TGCGCCAGCAGCTTGATTGAATGGACAGGGGTTTTGGATACGCAGTATTTT.

This chain joins TRBV14 and TRBJ2-1; no reliable D call. Trimming cost V 3 bases and J 8 bases, with 5 bases left between them. From germline, CDR1 is SGHDN and CDR2 FVKESK. The CDR3 totals 11 residues. The CDR3: CASSHLYEQFF. The CDR3 nucleotides are TGTGCCAGCAGCCATTTGTATGAGCAGTTCTTC.

In this sample, this clonotype turned up a few times. The chain joins TRBV7-2 to TRBJ2-5; 10 bases match TRBD1. Trimming took 5 bases from V and 4 from J; bases not matched to a gene: 7. The CDR3 covers 15 residues. Germline V gene sequence: CDR1 SGHTA, CDR2 FQGNSA. CDR3 amino acids: CASSRTGGLAETQYF. In DNA, the CDR3 is TGTGCCAGCAGCCGGACAGGGGGTTTGGCAGAGACCCAGTACTTC.

The chain recombines TRBV14 with TRBJ2-1, with 8 bases lining up with TRBD2. With 4 bases clipped from V and 1 base from J, the junction kept 9 bases outside the gene matches. Germline values: CDR1 SGHDN, CDR2 FVKESK. The CDR3 length is 17 residues. The CDR3 loop reads CASSPWERERSYNEQFF. The CDR3 bases are TGTGCCAGCAGCCCCTGGGAGCGGGAGCGATCCTACAATGAGCAGTTCTTC.

In this sample, this clonotype turned up a few times. The V call is TRBV6-6, the J call TRBJ2-2; D gene uncertain. Germline V gene lookup returns CDR1 MNHNY and CDR2 SVGAGI (reference sequence). The CDR3 has 10 amino acids. V lost 5 bases and J 6 bases, leaving 1 base between the germline ends. CDR3 sequence: CASSAGELFF. As DNA, the CDR3 is TGTGCCAGCAGTGCCGGGGAGCTGTTTTTT.

The chain has TRBV6-2 or TRBV6-3 and TRBJ2-4; D unclear. In germline, CDR1 is MNHEY, CDR2 SVGEGT. This CDR3 is 16 amino acids long. Trimming shortened V by 0 bases and J by 2 bases, and 11 bases separated the two germline ends. The CDR3 loop reads CASSYSHPGPKNIQYF. DNA of the CDR3: TGTGCCAGCAGTTACTCCCATCCGGGTCCCAAAAACATTCAGTACTTC.

This clonotype was found a few times. The rearrangement uses TRBV7-3 and TRBJ2-1; no clear D. The CDR3 length is 16 residues. Per germline, CDR1 SGHTA and CDR2 FQGTGA. The V gene lost 1 base and the J gene lost 0 bases, with 10 bases spanning the gap. The CDR3 coding sequence is TGTGCCAGCAGCTTAATCGAGTGGGGCTCCTACAATGAGCAGTTCTTC. This encodes CASSLIEWGSYNEQFF.

The rearrangement uses TRBV27 and TRBJ2-3, with D possibly matching TRBD2 (7 bases). This CDR3 has 16 amino acids. V was trimmed by 6 bases and J by 2 bases, leaving 18 bases between them. Germline lookup yields CDR1 MNHEY and CDR2 SMNVEV (reference sequence). The CDR3 DNA is TGTGCCAGCAGAGGGGGGGTCGGGCAGATCACAGATACGCAGTATTTT. Translating gives CASRGGVGQITDTQYF.

The sample holds many counts of this clonotype. The chain links TRBV7-9 to TRBJ2-3; a possible D gene is TRBD2 (5 bases). This CDR3 has 16 residues. The V end lost 3 bases, the J end lost 2 bases, and 15 bases lay between the germline ends. The V gene's germline CDR1 is SEHNR and CDR2 FQNEAQ (reference sequence). Here the CDR3 DNA reads TGTGCCAGCAGCTTGACTATACCGACTCTCACAGATACGCAGTATTTT. Translation gives CASSLTIPTLTDTQYF. Full variable domain (rest looked up from reference TRBV7-9 and TRBJ2-3): DTGVSQNPRHKITKRGQNVTFRCDPISEHNRLYWYRQTLGQGPEFLTYFQNEAQLEKSRLLSDRFSAERPKGSFSTLEIQRTEQGDSAMYLCASSLTIPTLTDTQYFGPGTRLTVL.